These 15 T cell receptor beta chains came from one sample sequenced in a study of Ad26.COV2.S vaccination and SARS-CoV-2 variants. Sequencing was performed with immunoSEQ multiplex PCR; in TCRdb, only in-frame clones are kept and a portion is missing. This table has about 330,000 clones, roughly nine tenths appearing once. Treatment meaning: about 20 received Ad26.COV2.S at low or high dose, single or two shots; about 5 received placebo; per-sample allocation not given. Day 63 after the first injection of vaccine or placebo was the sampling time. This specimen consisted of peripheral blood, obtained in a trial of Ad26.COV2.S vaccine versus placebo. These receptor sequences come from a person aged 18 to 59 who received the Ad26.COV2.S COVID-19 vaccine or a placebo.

CDR3 residues: CASSLGTESPNQPQHF. Written as DNA, the CDR3 is TGTGCCAGCAGCCTCGGGACAGAGAGTCCAAATCAGCCCCAGCATTTT. The chain links TRBV9 to TRBJ1-5; 7 bases map to TRBD1. CDR3 length: 16 amino acids. Germline CDR1 SGDLS, CDR2 YYNGEE. Trimming at V came to 4 bases and at J to 4 bases, leaving 11 bases not matched to a gene.

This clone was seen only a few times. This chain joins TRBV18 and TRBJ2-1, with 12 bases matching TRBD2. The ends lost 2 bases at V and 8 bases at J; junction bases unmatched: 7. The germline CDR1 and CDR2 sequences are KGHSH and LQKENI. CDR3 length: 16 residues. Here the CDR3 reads CASSPKVLAGGHEQFF. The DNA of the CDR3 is TGTGCCAGCTCACCAAAGGTTCTAGCGGGAGGGCATGAGCAGTTCTTC.

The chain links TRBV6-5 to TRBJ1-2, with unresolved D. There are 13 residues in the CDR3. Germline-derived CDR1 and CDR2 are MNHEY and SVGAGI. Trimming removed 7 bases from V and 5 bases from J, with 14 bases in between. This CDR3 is CASTGTKGYGYTF. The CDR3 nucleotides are TGTGCCAGCACAGGAACTAAAGGGTATGGCTACACCTTC.

CDR3 DNA: TGTGCCAGCAGCGTTGGCAACGCGGGACCCCAGCATTTT. Amino acid sequence: CASSVGNAGPQHF. J is TRBJ1-5 and V is TRBV9; no clear D gene. The CDR3 spans 13 residues. The germline V gene encodes CDR1 SGDLS and CDR2 YYNGEE. V was trimmed by 2 bases and J by 10 bases, leaving 13 bases between them.

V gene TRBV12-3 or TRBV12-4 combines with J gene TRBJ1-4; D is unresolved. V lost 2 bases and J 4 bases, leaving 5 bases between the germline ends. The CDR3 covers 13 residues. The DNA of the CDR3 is TGTGCCAGCAGTTTACGTTTTAATGAAAAACTGTTTTTT. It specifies CASSLRFNEKLFF.

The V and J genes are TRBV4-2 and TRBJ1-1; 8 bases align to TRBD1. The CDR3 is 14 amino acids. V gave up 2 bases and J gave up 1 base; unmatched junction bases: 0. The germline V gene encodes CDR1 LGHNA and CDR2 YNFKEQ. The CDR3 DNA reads TGTGCCAGCAGCCAACAGGGGGCGAACACTGAAGCTTTCTTT. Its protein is CASSQQGANTEAFF.

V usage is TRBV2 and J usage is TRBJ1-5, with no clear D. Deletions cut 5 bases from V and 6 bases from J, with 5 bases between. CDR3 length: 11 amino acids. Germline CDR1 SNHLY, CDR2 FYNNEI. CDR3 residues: CASSSGQPQHF. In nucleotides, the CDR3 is TGTGCCAGCAGTTCCGGTCAGCCCCAGCATTTT.

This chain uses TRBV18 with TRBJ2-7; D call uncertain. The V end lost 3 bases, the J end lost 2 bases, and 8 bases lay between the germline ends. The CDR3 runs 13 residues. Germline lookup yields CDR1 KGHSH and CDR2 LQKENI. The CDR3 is CASSPPGPYEQYF. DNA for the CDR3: TGTGCCAGCTCACCCCCAGGACCCTACGAGCAGTACTTC.

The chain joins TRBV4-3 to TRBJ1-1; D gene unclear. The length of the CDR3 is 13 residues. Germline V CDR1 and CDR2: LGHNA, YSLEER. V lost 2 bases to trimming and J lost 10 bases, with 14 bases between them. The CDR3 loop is CASSQTASGGAFF. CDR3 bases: TGCGCCAGCAGCCAAACAGCGTCAGGTGGAGCTTTCTTT.

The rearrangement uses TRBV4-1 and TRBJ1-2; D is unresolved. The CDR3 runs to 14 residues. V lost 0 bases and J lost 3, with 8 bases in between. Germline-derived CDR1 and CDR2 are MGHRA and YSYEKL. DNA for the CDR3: TGCGCCAGCAGCCAAGAAACGTCGGACTATGGCTACACCTTC. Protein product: CASSQETSDYGYTF.

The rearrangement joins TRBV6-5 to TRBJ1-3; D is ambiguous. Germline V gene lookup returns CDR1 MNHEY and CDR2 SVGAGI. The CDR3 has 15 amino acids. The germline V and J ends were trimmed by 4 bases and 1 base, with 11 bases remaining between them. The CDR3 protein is CASSLKGLSGNTIYF. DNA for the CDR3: TGTGCCAGCAGTTTAAAGGGATTGTCTGGAAACACCATATATTTT.

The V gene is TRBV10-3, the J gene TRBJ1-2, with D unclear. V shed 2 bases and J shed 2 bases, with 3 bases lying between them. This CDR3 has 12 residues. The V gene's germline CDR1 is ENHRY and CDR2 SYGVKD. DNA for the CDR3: TGTGCCATCAGTGAGCGGAACTATGGCTACACCTTC. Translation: CAISERNYGYTF.

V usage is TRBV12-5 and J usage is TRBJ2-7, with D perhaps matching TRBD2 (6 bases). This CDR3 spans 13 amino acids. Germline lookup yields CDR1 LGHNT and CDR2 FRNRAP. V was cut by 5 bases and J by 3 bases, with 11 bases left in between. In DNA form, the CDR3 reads TGTGCTAGTGGTCTGGGACTGTACTACGAGCAGTACTTC. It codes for CASGLGLYYEQYF. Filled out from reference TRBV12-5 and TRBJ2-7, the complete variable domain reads DARVTQTPRHKVTEMGQEVTMRCQPILGHNTVFWYRQTMMQGLELLAYFRNRAPLDDSGMPKDRFSAEMPDATLATLKIQPSEPRDSAVYFCASGLGLYYEQYFGPGTRLTVT.

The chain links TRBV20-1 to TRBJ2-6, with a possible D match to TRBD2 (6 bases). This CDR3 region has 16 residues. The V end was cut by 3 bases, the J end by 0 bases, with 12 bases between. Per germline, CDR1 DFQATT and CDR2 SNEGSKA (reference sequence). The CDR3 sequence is CSASRGLRSGANVLTF. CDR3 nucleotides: TGCAGTGCTAGTAGGGGACTCCGCTCTGGGGCCAACGTCCTGACTTTC.

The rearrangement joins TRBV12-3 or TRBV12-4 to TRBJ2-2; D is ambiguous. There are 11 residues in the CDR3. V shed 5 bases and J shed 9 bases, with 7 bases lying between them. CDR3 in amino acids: CASSQGWELFF. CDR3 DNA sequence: TGTGCCAGCAGTCAAGGGTGGGAGCTGTTTTTT.